Below, 24 T cell receptor beta chains from the same sample are listed, as sequenced in a study of post-analysis software for immune sequencing data (dated by TCRdb to 2013 to 2016). General findings and caveats noted by the study authors: Roughly 5 TRBV segments, including TRBV5-6, TRBV5-1 and TRBV20-1, were significantly more frequent in patients than controls.

Libraries came from PCR. Sequencing relied on an Illumina HiSeq 2500. To reduce PCR and sequencing biases, unique molecular identifiers were incorporated into the TCR beta cDNA libraries. TCRdb cleaned the public reads at Q25 with fastp, built clones with MiXCR and kept in-frame beta chains. Entries are consolidated by CDR3 protein sequence, retaining the most common genes and DNA. The sample table holds hundreds of thousands of distinct CDR3 sequences, of which 44% were seen once. The ten largest clones represent 1.5% to 2% of the sample. No antigen has been identified for these receptors. Sample: blood. Receptor source: a girl aged 10-17 years with multiple sclerosis.

This chain links TRBV6-5 with TRBJ2-7, with 9 bases identical to TRBD1. This CDR3 comprises 15 residues. The V and J ends lost 6 bases and 3 bases, in that order; junction bases with no gene match: 9. Germline V lookup: CDR1 MNHEY, CDR2 SVGAGI. The DNA of the CDR3 is TGTGCCAGCAGCCCCGGACAGGGGAGCTACTACGAGCAGTACTTC. It yields the protein CASSPGQGSYYEQYF.

This chain joins TRBV12-3 or TRBV12-4 and TRBJ1-5, with TRBD1 matching over 8 bases. The CDR3 loop spans 18 amino acids. J lost 4 bases, V lost 6 bases, and 17 bases had no gene match. CDR3 in amino acids: CASSPLTRGRTPNQPQHF. The CDR3 coding sequence is TGTGCCAGCAGCCCCTTGACCAGGGGGCGGACTCCAAATCAGCCCCAGCATTTT.

The genes are TRBV11-2 and TRBJ2-5, with D tentatively TRBD2 (5 bases). The DNA end is more similar to TRBJ2-1, so the J call may be wrong. The CDR3 loop spans 12 amino acids. Germline values: CDR1 SGHAT, CDR2 FQNNGV. CDR3 amino acids: CASSSGVQTQFF. Here the CDR3 DNA reads TGTGCCAGCAGCTCCGGGGTGCAGACCCAGTTCTTC.

This clonotype occurred a few times. The chain has TRBV15 and TRBJ2-1; TRBD2 agrees at 13 bases. The length of the CDR3 is 17 residues. Germline CDR1 and CDR2: LNHNV and YYDKDF (reference sequence). After removal of 0 bases from V and 6 bases from J, the junction contained 5 bases not matched to a gene. CDR3 region: CATSRDVGLAGPNEQFF. As DNA, the CDR3 is TGTGCCACCAGCAGAGATGTGGGACTAGCGGGGCCCAATGAGCAGTTCTTC.

The gene calls are TRBV12-3 or TRBV12-4 and TRBJ1-2; D is uncertain. Trimming took 1 base from V and 9 from J, leaving 6 bases between them. The CDR3 is made up of 11 amino acids. The CDR3 DNA reads as TGTGCCAGCAGTTTAGGTTGGAGCTACACCTTC. Amino acid sequence: CASSLGWSYTF.

This sequence joins TRBV27 and TRBJ1-5; 9 nucleotides line up with TRBD1. Germline CDR1 is MNHEY and CDR2 is SMNVEV (reference sequence). V was pared by 6 bases and J by 6 bases, with 18 bases of the junction left unmatched. There are 18 residues in the CDR3. Here the CDR3 reads CASSPALGQGRGSQPQHF. DNA for the CDR3: TGTGCCAGCAGCCCCGCCCTCGGACAGGGGAGGGGAAGTCAGCCCCAGCATTTT.

The V call is TRBV5-1, the J call TRBJ2-7, with D tentatively TRBD2 (5 bases). V lost 0 bases to trimming and J lost 5 bases, with 15 bases between them. CDR3 size: 15 residues. Germline CDR1 and CDR2: SGHRS and YFSETQ. The CDR3, as DNA: TGCGCCAGCAGCTTGGGTGCTAGCCGGGTTGACGAGCAGTACTTC. Its protein is CASSLGASRVDEQYF.

V and J are TRBV12-3 or TRBV12-4 and TRBJ2-1; 10 bases line up with TRBD2. The CDR3 sequence is 19 residues long. V shed 6 bases and J 3 bases; nucleotides not matched to a gene: 17. In DNA, the CDR3 is TGTGCCAGCAGCCTAGGGAGGCTAGCGGGAGTCACGGGCTACAATGAGCAGTTCTTC. Translating it yields CASSLGRLAGVTGYNEQFF.

This chain joins TRBV10-3 and TRBJ2-3; unclear D gene. This CDR3 has 17 amino acids. Trimming removed 3 bases from V and 0 bases from J, with 16 bases in between. Germline V gene sequence: CDR1 ENHRY, CDR2 SYGVKD. The CDR3 loop reads CAISEQMGKLSTDTQYF. The CDR3 nucleotides read TGTGCCATCAGTGAACAGATGGGCAAACTAAGCACAGATACGCAGTATTTT.

As DNA, the CDR3 is TGTGCCAGCAGTTCACCTTTTGACAGGGGCGACGAGCAGTACTTC. This translates into CASSSPFDRGDEQYF. The chain combines TRBV6-5 with TRBJ2-7, with 8 bases lining up with TRBD1. There are 15 residues in the CDR3. V lost 4 bases, J lost 5 bases, and 10 bases stayed unmatched. The germline V gene encodes CDR1 MNHEY and CDR2 SVGAGI.

The CDR3 DNA follows: TGTGCCAGCAGTTCCCAAGCGGGGGGGTACCAAGAGACCCAGTACTTC. Encoded protein: CASSSQAGGYQETQYF. This sequence joins TRBV27 and TRBJ2-5, with 10 bases fitting TRBD2. The V segment lost 4 bases and the J segment 0 bases; nucleotides outside the gene matches: 5. The CDR3 extends over 16 amino acids. Germline CDR1 and CDR2: MNHEY and SMNVEV (reference sequence).

This clonotype appeared a few times. The junction departs from the called germline gene at one end, perhaps through a read error. The genes are TRBV5-5 and TRBJ2-1; TRBD1 matches at 10 bases. This CDR3 region has 19 residues. Germline V gene sequence: CDR1 SGHKS, CDR2 YYEKEE (reference sequence). The chain's CDR3 is CASSPGVQDRGTPYNEQFF. CDR3 sequence (DNA): TGTGCCAGCAGCCCTGGTGTGCAGGACAGGGGGACCCCCTACAACGAGCAGTTCTTC.

The rearrangement links TRBV2 to TRBJ2-4, with 13 bases fitting TRBD2. V was pared by 3 bases and J by 4 bases, with 3 bases of the junction left unmatched. The CDR3 is 16 amino acids. The germline V gene encodes CDR1 SNHLY and CDR2 FYNNEI. The chain's CDR3 is CASSDLGLAGKNIQYF. The CDR3 region has the DNA TGTGCCAGCAGTGATCTGGGACTAGCGGGGAAAAACATTCAGTACTTC.

The chain has TRBV5-1 and TRBJ2-7; D gene unclear. Trimming shortened V by 0 bases and J by 2 bases, and 12 bases separated the two germline ends. The CDR3 spans 15 residues. Germline CDR1 is SGHRS and CDR2 is YFSETQ. This CDR3 reads CASSLAGSGTYEQYF. The CDR3 DNA sequence: TGCGCCAGCAGCTTGGCCGGGTCCGGTACCTACGAGCAGTACTTC. Combining the CDR3 with reference TRBV5-1 and TRBJ2-7 gives the whole variable domain KAGVTQTPRYLIKTRGQQVTLSCSPISGHRSVSWYQQTPGQGLQFLFEYFSETQRNKGNFPGRFSGRQFSNSRSEMNVSTLELGDSALYLCASSLAGSGTYEQYFGPGTRLTVT.

V usage is TRBV6-5 and J usage is TRBJ1-5; D ambiguous. Germline V CDR1 and CDR2: MNHEY, SVGAGI. The V end lost 2 bases, the J end lost 0 bases, and 8 bases lay between the germline ends. This CDR3 has 15 amino acids. CDR3 nucleotides: TGTGCCAGCAGTTACGGGGTCAATAGCAATCAGCCCCAGCATTTT. Translated, it gives CASSYGVNSNQPQHF.

This clonotype was counted between two and nine times. The chain carries TRBV6-5 and TRBJ2-4, with 13 bases identical to TRBD2. Gene TRBJ2-7 matches the end of the DNA better, so the J call may be wrong. Looked up from germline, CDR1 is MNHEY and CDR2 is SVGAGI. CDR3 length: 14 amino acids. CDR3 coding DNA: TGTGCCAGCCAGACTAGCGGGAGGAAGGGCGAGCAGTACTTC. Its translation: CASQTSGRKGEQYF.

The genes are TRBV30 and TRBJ2-3; no clear D. Germline V gene lookup returns CDR1 GTSNPN and CDR2 SVGIG (reference sequence). This CDR3 region has 13 residues. The V end lost 3 bases, the J end lost 1 base, and 8 bases lay between the germline ends. CDR3 loop: CAWRSQGTDTQYF. In nucleotides, the CDR3 is TGTGCCTGGAGGTCTCAGGGCACAGATACGCAGTATTTT.

The chain carries TRBV5-1 and TRBJ2-5, with 8 bases identical to TRBD1. The DNA matches TRBJ2-7 better at its end, which makes the J call doubtful. Germline V gene lookup returns CDR1 SGHRS and CDR2 YFSETQ. The CDR3 is 15 amino acids. CDR3 sequence (DNA): TGCGCCAGCAGCCCCCCGGGACAGGCTATTAACGAGCAGTACTTC. Encoded protein: CASSPPGQAINEQYF.

The gene calls are TRBV12-3 or TRBV12-4 and TRBJ1-2, with D perhaps matching TRBD1 (5 bases). V lost 5 bases and J lost 8, with 18 bases in between. The CDR3 has 14 residues. CDR3 sequence (DNA): TGTGCCAGCAGTCCGCCAGGGTATGGTGGAGGCTACACCTTC. Protein: CASSPPGYGGGYTF.

The chain has TRBV20-1 and TRBJ2-5, with D perhaps matching TRBD1 (6 bases). Germline V lookup: CDR1 DFQATT, CDR2 SNEGSKA (reference sequence). This CDR3 has 12 residues. The V gene lost 5 bases and the J gene lost 6 bases, with 13 bases spanning the gap. CDR3 amino acids: CSAHIDRKTQYF. Written as DNA, the CDR3 is TGCAGTGCTCACATCGACAGGAAGACCCAGTACTTC.

The chain links TRBV29-1 to TRBJ2-1; possible D gene TRBD1, 7 bases. The V end lost 6 bases, the J end lost 3 bases, and 15 bases lay between the germline ends. The CDR3 sequence is 14 residues long. In germline, CDR1 is SQVTM, CDR2 ANQGSEA. The CDR3 region has the DNA TGCAGCGTGAGGGGGCGGGGAAACTACAATGAGCAGTTCTTC. This sequence encodes CSVRGRGNYNEQFF.

The rearrangement joins TRBV20-1 to TRBJ2-7; perhaps D is TRBD1 or TRBD2 (6 bases each). CDR1 is DFQATT, CDR2 SNEGSKA, per germline (reference sequence). This CDR3 contains 13 residues. The germline V and J ends were trimmed by 6 bases and 3 bases, with 15 bases remaining between them. This CDR3 reads CSAEGGGDYEQYF. DNA for the CDR3: TGCAGTGCAGAGGGGGGCGGTGACTACGAGCAGTACTTC.

On this clonotype: The junction and the germline gene differ at one end; a read error may be behind it. V is TRBV20-1 and J is TRBJ2-7; either TRBD1 or TRBD2 may fit D (6 bases each). Germline CDR1 and CDR2: DFQATT and SNEGSKA (reference sequence). There are 14 residues in the CDR3. This CDR3 is CSARDTGGGYGQYF. The CDR3, as DNA: TGCAGTGCTAGAGATACTGGAGGGGGTTACGGGCAGTACTTC.

The chain uses TRBV6-5 and TRBJ2-5; 7 bases are shared with TRBD2. Germline V gives CDR1 MNHEY, CDR2 SVGAGI. The CDR3 has 13 residues. V shed 5 bases, J shed 5 bases, and the junction held 5 bases outside the gene matches. The CDR3 coding sequence is TGTGCCAGCAGTCCGGGGGGAACGGAGACCCAGTACTTC. This sequence encodes CASSPGGTETQYF.